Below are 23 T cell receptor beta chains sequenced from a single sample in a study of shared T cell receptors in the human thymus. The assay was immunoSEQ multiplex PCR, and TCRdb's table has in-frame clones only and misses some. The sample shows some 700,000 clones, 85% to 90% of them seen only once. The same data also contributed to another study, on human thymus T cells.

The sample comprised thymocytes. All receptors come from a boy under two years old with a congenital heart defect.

In nucleotides, the CDR3 is TGTGCCAGCCAGGGACAGGGGCAGGAAAAACTGTTTTTT. Its translation: CASQGQGQEKLFF. This chain links TRBV28 with TRBJ1-4; 10 bases match TRBD1. The length of the CDR3 is 13 residues. Trimming removed 8 bases from V and 8 bases from J; junction bases left unmatched: 5. Germline CDR1 MDHEN, CDR2 SYDVKM.

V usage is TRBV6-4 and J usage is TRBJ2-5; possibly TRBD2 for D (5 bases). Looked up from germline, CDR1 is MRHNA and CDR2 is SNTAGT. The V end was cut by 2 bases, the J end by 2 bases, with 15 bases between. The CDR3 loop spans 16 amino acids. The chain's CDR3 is CASSDPLGTRQETQYF. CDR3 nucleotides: TGTGCCAGCAGTGACCCGTTGGGAACTAGACAAGAGACCCAGTACTTC.

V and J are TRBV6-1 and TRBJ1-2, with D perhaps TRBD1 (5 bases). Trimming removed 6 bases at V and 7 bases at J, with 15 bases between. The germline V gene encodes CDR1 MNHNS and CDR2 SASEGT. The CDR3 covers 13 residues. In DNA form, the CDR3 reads TGTGCCAGCAGAAATGGGTACAGGTCTGGCTACACCTTC. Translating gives CASRNGYRSGYTF.

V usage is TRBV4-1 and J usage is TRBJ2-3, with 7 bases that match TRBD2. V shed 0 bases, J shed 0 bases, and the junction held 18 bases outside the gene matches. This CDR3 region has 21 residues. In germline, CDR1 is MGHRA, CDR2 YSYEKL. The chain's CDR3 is CASSQENEREGKSGSTDTQYF. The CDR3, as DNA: TGCGCCAGCAGCCAAGAGAACGAGCGGGAAGGGAAGAGTGGCAGCACAGATACGCAGTATTTT.

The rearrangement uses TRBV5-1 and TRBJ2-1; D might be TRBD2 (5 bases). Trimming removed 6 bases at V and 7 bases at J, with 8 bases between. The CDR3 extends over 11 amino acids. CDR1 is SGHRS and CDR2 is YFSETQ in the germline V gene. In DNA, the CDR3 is TGCGCCAGCAAACTAGGGAATGAGCAGTTCTTC. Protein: CASKLGNEQFF.

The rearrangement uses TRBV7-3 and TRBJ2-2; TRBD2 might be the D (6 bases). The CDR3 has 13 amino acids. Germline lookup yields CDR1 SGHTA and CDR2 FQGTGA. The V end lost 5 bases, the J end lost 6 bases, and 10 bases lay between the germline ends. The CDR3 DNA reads TGTGCCAGCAGCCCCATAGCGGCCGGGGAGCTGTTTTTT. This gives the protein CASSPIAAGELFF.

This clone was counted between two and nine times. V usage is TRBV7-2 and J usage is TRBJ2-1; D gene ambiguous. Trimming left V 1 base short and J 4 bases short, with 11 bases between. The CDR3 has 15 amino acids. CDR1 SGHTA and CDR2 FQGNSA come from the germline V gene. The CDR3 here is CASSLGWASYNEQFF. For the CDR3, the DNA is TGTGCCAGCAGCTTAGGTTGGGCCTCATACAATGAGCAGTTCTTC.

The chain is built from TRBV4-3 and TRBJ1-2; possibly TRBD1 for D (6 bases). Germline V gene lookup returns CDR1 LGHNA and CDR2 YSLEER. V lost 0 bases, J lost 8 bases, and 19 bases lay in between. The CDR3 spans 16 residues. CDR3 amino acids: CASSQDTAGASWGYTF. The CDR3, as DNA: TGCGCCAGCAGCCAAGATACGGCGGGGGCCAGTTGGGGCTACACCTTC.

CDR3 amino acids: CASSRAAGTSVYNEQFF. The DNA of the CDR3 is TGTGCCAGCAGCCGAGCAGCCGGGACTAGCGTTTACAATGAGCAGTTCTTC. This chain connects TRBV4-2 to TRBJ2-1; 10 nucleotides align to TRBD2. This CDR3 comprises 17 residues. The junction had 10 bases not matched to a gene; V was cut back by 4 bases and J by 4 bases. Germline V gene sequence: CDR1 LGHNA, CDR2 YNFKEQ.

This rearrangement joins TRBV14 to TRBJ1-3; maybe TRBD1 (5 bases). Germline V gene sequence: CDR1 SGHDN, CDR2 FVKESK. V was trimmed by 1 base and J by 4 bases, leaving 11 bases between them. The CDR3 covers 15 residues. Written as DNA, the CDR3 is TGTGCCAGCAGCCAAGCTCGGGGGTGGGGAAACACCATATATTTT. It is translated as CASSQARGWGNTIYF.

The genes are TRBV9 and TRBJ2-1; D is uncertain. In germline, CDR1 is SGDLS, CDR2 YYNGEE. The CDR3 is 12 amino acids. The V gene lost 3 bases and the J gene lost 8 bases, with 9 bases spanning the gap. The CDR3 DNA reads TGTGCCAGCAGCGGAGCCGGAGATGAGCAGTTCTTC. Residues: CASSGAGDEQFF.

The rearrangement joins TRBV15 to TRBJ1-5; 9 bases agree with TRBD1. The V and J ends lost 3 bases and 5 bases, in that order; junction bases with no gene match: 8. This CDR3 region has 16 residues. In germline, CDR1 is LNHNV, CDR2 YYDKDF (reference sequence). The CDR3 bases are TGTGCCACCAGCAGCACTCGGACAGGGGAACATCAGCCCCAGCATTTT. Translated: CATSSTRTGEHQPQHF.

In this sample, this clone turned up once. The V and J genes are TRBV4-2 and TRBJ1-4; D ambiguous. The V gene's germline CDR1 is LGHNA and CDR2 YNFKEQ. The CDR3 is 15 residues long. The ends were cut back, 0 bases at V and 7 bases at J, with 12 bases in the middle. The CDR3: CASSQDGRLSEKLFF. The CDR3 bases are TGTGCCAGCAGCCAAGATGGCAGGCTGAGTGAAAAACTGTTTTTT.

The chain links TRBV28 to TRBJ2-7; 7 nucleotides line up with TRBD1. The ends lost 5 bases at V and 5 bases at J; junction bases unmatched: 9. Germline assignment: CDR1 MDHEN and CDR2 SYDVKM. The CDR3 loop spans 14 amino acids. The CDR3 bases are TGTGCCAGCAGTCCGCGACAGGGTCGAAACGAGCAGTACTTC. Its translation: CASSPRQGRNEQYF.

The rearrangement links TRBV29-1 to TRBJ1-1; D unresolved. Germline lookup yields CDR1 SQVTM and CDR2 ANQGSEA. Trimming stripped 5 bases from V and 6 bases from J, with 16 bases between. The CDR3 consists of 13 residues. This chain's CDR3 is CSVKGRVGAEAFF. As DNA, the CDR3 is TGCAGCGTTAAAGGGAGGGTAGGCGCTGAAGCTTTCTTT.

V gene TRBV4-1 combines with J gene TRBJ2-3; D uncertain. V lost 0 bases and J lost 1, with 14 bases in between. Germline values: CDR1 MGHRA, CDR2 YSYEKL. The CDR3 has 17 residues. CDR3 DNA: TGCGCCAGCAGCCAAGATGCGGCGGTAGTGCGCACAGATACGCAGTATTTT. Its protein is CASSQDAAVVRTDTQYF.

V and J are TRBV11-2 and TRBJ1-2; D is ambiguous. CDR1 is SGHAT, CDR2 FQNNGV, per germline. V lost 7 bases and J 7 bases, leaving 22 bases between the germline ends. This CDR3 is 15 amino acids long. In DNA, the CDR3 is TGTGCCAGCATCCCCCCCGGTCTGCCGAGAGGTGGCTACACCTTC. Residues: CASIPPGLPRGGYTF.

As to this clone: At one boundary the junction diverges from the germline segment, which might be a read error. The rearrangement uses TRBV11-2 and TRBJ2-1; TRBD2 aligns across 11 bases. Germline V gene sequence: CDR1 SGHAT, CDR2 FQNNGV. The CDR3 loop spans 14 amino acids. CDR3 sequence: CASSRGLAGGKSIF. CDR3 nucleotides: TGTGCCAGCAGCCGTGGACTAGCGGGTGGGAAATCGATCTTC.

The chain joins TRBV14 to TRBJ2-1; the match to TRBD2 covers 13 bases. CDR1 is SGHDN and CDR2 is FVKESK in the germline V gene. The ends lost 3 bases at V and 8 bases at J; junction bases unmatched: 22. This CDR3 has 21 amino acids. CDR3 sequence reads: CASSHYNTGTSGADLADEQFF. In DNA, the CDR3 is TGTGCCAGCAGCCATTACAATACCGGGACTAGCGGGGCCGATCTCGCCGATGAGCAGTTCTTC.

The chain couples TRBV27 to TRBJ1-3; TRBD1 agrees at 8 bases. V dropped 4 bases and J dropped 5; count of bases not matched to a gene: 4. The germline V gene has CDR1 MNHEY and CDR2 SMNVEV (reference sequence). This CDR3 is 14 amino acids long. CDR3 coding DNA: TGTGCCAGCAGTTCGCGGGACAGGAGAAACACCATATATTTT. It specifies CASSSRDRRNTIYF.

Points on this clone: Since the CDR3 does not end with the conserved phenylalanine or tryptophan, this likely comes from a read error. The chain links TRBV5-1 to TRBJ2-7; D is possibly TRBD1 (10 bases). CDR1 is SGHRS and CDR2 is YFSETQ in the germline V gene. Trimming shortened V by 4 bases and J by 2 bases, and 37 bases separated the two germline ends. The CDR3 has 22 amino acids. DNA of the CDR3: TGCGCCAGCAGCCTCGGGGGACAGGGGCTTCACCACCTAGCGGGAAAGCCCTACGAGCAGTACCTC. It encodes CASSLGGQGLHHLAGKPYEQYL.

The DNA for the CDR3 is TGTGCCAGCTCACCAAACGAAATGGCGCGGACAGGGTTAGGGACTGAAGCTTTCTTT. This encodes CASSPNEMARTGLGTEAFF. V is TRBV18 and J is TRBJ1-1, with 8 bases lining up with TRBD1. The V gene end was trimmed by 2 bases and the J gene end by 5 bases; junction bases not matched to a gene: 19. Germline V CDR1 and CDR2: KGHSH, LQKENI. This CDR3 comprises 19 residues.

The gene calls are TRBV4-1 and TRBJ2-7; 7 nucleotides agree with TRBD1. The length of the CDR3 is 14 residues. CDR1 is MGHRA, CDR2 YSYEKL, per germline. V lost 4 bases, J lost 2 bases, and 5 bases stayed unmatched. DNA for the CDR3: TGCGCCAGCAGCCTCAACAGGGGACCCTACGAGCAGTACTTC. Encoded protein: CASSLNRGPYEQYF.